Presented here are 7 T cell receptor beta chains from one specimen sequenced in a study of CD8 T cells in ankylosing spondylitis. Via MiXCR, TCRdb re-called the 5' RACE reads, giving one row per CDR3 protein. Of roughly 230,000 distinct CDR3 sequences in the sample, under 20% were seen once. The sequenced material came from blood, either unsorted or a sorted T cell fraction (not recorded which). The origin of the receptors is a male donor with ankylosing spondylitis or in good health (not recorded which).

The gene calls are TRBV11-2 and TRBJ2-3; D remains unclear. Trimming cost V 4 bases and J 0 bases, with 11 bases left between them. This CDR3 has 15 amino acids. Germline CDR1 and CDR2: SGHAT and FQNNGV. The CDR3 DNA sequence: TGTGCCAGCAGCTCCCGGGTTTACAGCACAGATACGCAGTATTTT. As protein: CASSSRVYSTDTQYF.

The rearrangement joins TRBV6-1 to TRBJ2-7, with 8 nucleotides matching TRBD1. Per germline, CDR1 MNHNS and CDR2 SASEGT. Trimming took 4 bases from V and 2 from J; bases not matched to a gene: 7. CDR3 length: 15 residues. CDR3: CASSGFGQGTYEQYF. For the CDR3, the DNA is TGTGCCAGCAGTGGATTTGGACAGGGTACCTACGAGCAGTACTTC.

This clonotype was seen a handful of times. The chain employs TRBV7-8 and TRBJ2-2; a weak D match, TRBD2 (6 bases). V lost 5 bases and J lost 5, with 12 bases in between. CDR1 and CDR2 from the germline V gene are SGHVS and FQNEAQ. The CDR3 spans 14 residues. CDR3 sequence: CASSGGRKTGELFF. The CDR3 region has the DNA TGTGCCAGCAGCGGGGGGAGAAAGACCGGGGAGCTGTTTTTT.

J is TRBJ2-1 and V is TRBV28, with 11 bases lining up with TRBD2. This CDR3 has 16 amino acids. J lost 12 bases, V lost 6 bases, and 16 bases had no gene match. Germline V gene lookup returns CDR1 MDHEN and CDR2 SYDVKM. CDR3 bases: TGTGCCAGCAGCCCACGCTTTTCAACAACTAGCGGGAGGCAGTTCTTC. Amino acids: CASSPRFSTTSGRQFF.

This chain joins TRBV10-3 and TRBJ2-7, with D perhaps assigned TRBD1 or TRBD2 (5 bases each). The ends were cut back, 2 bases at V and 4 bases at J, with 18 bases in the middle. CDR1 and CDR2 from the germline V gene are ENHRY and SYGVKD. This CDR3 contains 16 residues. CDR3 nucleotide sequence: TGTGCCATCAGTGAGGGGGGACGGTCGGGGATTTACGAGCAGTACTTC. Protein: CAISEGGRSGIYEQYF.

This clonotype has a handful of counts. This sequence joins TRBV20-1 and TRBJ2-3; D call uncertain. Per the germline V gene, CDR1 is DFQATT and CDR2 is SNEGSKA (reference sequence). V was trimmed by 0 bases and J by 0 bases, leaving 10 bases between them. The CDR3 spans 15 residues. CDR3 in amino acids: CSARDTSFSTDTQYF. The CDR3 DNA is TGCAGTGCTAGAGATACATCCTTCAGCACAGATACGCAGTATTTT.

This clonotype was counted ten times or more. The chain carries TRBV4-2 and TRBJ2-7, with D possibly TRBD2 on 5 matching bases. CDR3 length: 15 amino acids. CDR1 LGHNA and CDR2 YNFKEQ come from the germline V gene. V lost 0 bases and J 3 bases, leaving 12 bases between the germline ends. The CDR3 region has the DNA TGTGCCAGCAGCCAAGAAGTGGGAGTGGACTACGAGCAGTACTTC. It encodes CASSQEVGVDYEQYF.